Sequencing of this TCR beta chain was carried out in a study of T cell responses to AZD1222 COVID-19 vaccine. For this clone: Its antigen is currently unknown.

The germline CDR1 and CDR2 sequences are LGHNA and YNFKEQ. V gave up 0 bases and J gave up 2 bases, with 10 bases separating them. This CDR3 spans 15 amino acids. This table comes from immunoSEQ multiplex PCR, and its TCRdb copy is limited to in-frame clones, with some not included. This table has some 120,000 clones, roughly 86% appearing once. Study-level findings and limits: Sampling captured repertoires only after the peak T cell response.

V usage is TRBV4-2 and J usage is TRBJ2-5, with D perhaps TRBD1 or TRBD2 (6 bases each). Here the sequenced sample was peripheral blood, taken on day 0 of AZD1222 vaccination. This TCR was sampled from an adult in good health. The CDR3 sequence is CASSQDGGGQETQYF. CDR3 in DNA: TGTGCCAGCAGCCAAGATGGAGGGGGTCAAGAGACCCAGTACTTC.